This is a list of T cell receptor beta chains from one sample in a study of T cells in Graves' hyperthyroidism and ophthalmopathy. TCRdb re-called the multiplex PCR reads with MiXCR, one entry per CDR3 protein. In the table there are around 540,000 distinct CDR3 sequences, roughly 46% of which are singletons. The sequenced material came from peripheral blood or thyroid tissue (not recorded which). All receptors come from a woman between 18 and 29 years old with Graves' hyperthyroidism. CDR3s include the opening cysteine and the closing phenylalanine or tryptophan. A D gene is named only where the DNA matches it firmly. Size values are once, few and many counts, or a class for expanded clones, and some rows have none.

>few|TRBV7-9|TRBJ1-1|TRBD1
CASSLRGQDTEAFF
TGTGCCAGCAGCTTGCGCGGACAGGACACTGAAGCTTTCTTT
>NA|TRBV29-1|TRBJ1-3|NA
CSVEQTSGNTIYF
TGCAGCGTTGAGCAAACGTCTGGAAACACCATATATTTT
>NA|TRBV29-1|TRBJ2-3|NA
CSVTRPDTQYF
TGCAGCGTGACTAGACCAGATACGCAGTATTTT
>NA|TRBV7-9|TRBJ1-3|NA
CASSLQGTSGNTIYF
TGTGCCAGCAGCTTACAGGGTACCTCTGGAAACACCATATATTTT
>NA|TRBV10-3|TRBJ1-5|NA
CAISARRAADQPQHF
TGTGCCATCAGTGCTAGAAGGGCCGCGGATCAGCCCCAGCATTTT
>NA|TRBV25-1|TRBJ1-1|NA
CASSPGLDRPNTEAFF
TGTGCCAGCAGCCCCGGGCTCGACAGGCCGAACACTGAAGCTTTCTTT
>few|TRBV7-9|TRBJ1-2|NA
CASSLSQVYGYTF
TGTGCCAGCAGCTTAAGTCAGGTCTATGGCTACACCTTC
>many|TRBV7-8|TRBJ2-7|NA
CASSLDGERQYF
TGTGCCAGCAGCTTAGACGGGGAGCGGCAGTACTTC
>NA|TRBV10-3|TRBJ1-5|NA
CAISAYQGNQPQHF
TGTGCCATCAGTGCCTACCAGGGTAATCAGCCCCAGCATTTT
>NA|TRBV5-4|TRBJ1-5|NA
CASSLEGRDSNQPQHF
TGTGCCAGCAGCTTGGAGGGGAGGGACAGCAATCAGCCCCAGCATTTT
>few|TRBV5-6|TRBJ1-5|NA
CAWSVDSNQPQHF
TGTGCCTGGAGTGTGGACAGCAATCAGCCCCAGCATTTT
>medium-sized|TRBV20-1|TRBJ2-7|TRBD2
CSSWGSGSLYEQYF
TGCAGCTCATGGGGTAGCGGGAGTCTCTACGAGCAGTACTTC
>NA|TRBV29-1|TRBJ1-5|TRBD1
CTRTGWDQPQHF
TGCACCAGGACAGGGTGGGATCAGCCCCAGCATTTT
>NA|TRBV5-4|TRBJ1-1|TRBD1
CASSLGAGGNMNTEAFF
TGTGCCAGCAGCTTGGGGGCAGGGGGAAATATGAACACTGAAGCTTTCTTT
>NA|TRBV7-2|TRBJ1-5|NA
CAWRRPGQPQHF
TGTGCCTGGAGGCGGCCCGGTCAGCCCCAGCATTTT
>NA|TRBV2|TRBJ1-4|TRBD1
CASSSRGTNEKLFF
TGTGCCAGCAGTTCCAGGGGGACTAATGAAAAACTGTTTTTT
>NA|TRBV20-1|TRBJ1-2|NA
CSAREEGYTF
TGCAGTGCTAGAGAGGAAGGCTACACCTTC
>NA|TRBV2|TRBJ2-7|NA
CASSSTVVSYEQYF
TGTGCCAGCAGTTCAACAGTGGTGTCCTACGAGCAGTACTTC
>NA|TRBV2|TRBJ2-2|NA
CASSAGNMNTGELFF
TGTGCCAGCAGTGCCGGAAATATGAACACCGGGGAGCTGTTTTTT
>few|TRBV4-2|TRBJ2-7|TRBD1
CASSPSGTGTYEQYF
TGTGCCAGCAGCCCTTCGGGGACAGGGACCTACGAGCAGTACTTC
>NA|TRBV19|TRBJ1-4|NA
CASSIVTGLATNEKLFF
TGTGCCAGTAGTATCGTGACAGGACTTGCAACTAATGAAAAACTGTTTTTT
>NA|TRBV6-5|TRBJ2-7|NA
CASSRSRDEQYF
TGTGCCAGCAGTAGAAGCAGGGACGAGCAGTACTTC
>many|TRBV7-8|TRBJ2-7|TRBD1
CASSGGTGPSYEQYF
TGTGCCAGCAGCGGCGGGACAGGGCCTTCTTACGAGCAGTACTTC
>NA|TRBV29-1|TRBJ1-1|NA
CSVVSRMGGTEAFF
TGCAGCGTTGTGAGTAGGATGGGAGGAACTGAAGCTTTCTTT